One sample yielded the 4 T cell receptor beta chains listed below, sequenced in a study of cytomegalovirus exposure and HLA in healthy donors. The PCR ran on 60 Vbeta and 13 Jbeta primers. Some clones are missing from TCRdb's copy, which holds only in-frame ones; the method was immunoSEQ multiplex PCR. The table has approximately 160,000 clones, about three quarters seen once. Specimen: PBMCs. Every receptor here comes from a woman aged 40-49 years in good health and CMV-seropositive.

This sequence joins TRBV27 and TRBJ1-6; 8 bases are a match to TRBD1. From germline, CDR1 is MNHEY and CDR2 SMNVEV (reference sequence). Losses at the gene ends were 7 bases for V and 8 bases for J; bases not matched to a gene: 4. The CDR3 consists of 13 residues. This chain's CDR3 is CASTDREYSPLHF. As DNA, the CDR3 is TGTGCCAGCACGGACAGGGAGTATTCACCCCTCCACTTT.

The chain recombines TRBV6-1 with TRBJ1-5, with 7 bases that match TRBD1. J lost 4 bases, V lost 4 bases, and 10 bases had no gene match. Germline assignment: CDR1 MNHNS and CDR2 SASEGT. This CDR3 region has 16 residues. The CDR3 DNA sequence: TGTGCCAGCAGTGGGAAAGGGGGCAAATCGAATCAGCCCCAGCATTTT. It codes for CASSGKGGKSNQPQHF.

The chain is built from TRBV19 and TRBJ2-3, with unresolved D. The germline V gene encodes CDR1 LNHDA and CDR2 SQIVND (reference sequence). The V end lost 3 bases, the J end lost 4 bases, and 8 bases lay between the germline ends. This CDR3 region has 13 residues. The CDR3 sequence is CASSIQAADTQYF. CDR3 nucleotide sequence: TGTGCCAGTAGTATCCAAGCTGCAGATACGCAGTATTTT.

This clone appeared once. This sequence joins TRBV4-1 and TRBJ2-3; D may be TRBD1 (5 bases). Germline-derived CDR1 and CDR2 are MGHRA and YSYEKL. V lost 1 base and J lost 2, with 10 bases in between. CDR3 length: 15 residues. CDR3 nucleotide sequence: TGCGCCAGCAGCCAAGGGGGCTACTACACAGATACGCAGTATTTT. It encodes CASSQGGYYTDTQYF.